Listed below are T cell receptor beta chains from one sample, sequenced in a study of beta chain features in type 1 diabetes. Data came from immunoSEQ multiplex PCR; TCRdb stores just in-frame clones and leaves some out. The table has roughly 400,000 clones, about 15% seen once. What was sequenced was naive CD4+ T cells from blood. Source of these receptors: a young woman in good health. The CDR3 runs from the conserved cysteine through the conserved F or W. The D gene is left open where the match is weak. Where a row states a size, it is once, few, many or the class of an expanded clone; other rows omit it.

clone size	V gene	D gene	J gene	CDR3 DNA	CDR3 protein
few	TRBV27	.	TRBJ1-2	TGTGCCAGCAGTTTAAGCGGGGGCTTCGGCTACACCTTC	CASSLSGGFGYTF
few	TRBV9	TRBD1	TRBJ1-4	TGTGCCAGCAGCGTTCTCGGGACAGATAATGAAAAACTGTTTTTT	CASSVLGTDNEKLFF
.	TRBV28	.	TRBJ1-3	TGTGCCAGCCAAGCAGGTGGAAACACCATATATTTT	CASQAGGNTIYF
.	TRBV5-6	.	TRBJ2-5	TGTGCCAGCAGCTTGGACCGGGGTGTCGAGACCCAGTACTTC	CASSLDRGVETQYF
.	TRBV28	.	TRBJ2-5	TGTGCCAGCAGTTTGGACAAGAGAACACGGCAAGAGACCCAGTACTTC	CASSLDKRTRQETQYF
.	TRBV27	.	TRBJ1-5	TGTGCCAGCAGTTCGCTCAACGGGCCCCAGCATTTT	CASSSLNGPQHF
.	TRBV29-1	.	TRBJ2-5	TGCAGCGATCAGGGTGCGGAGACCCAGTACTTC	CSDQGAETQYF
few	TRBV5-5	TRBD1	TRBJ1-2	TGTGCCAGCAGCTTCGGAGGGGGCAACTCCTATGGCTACACCTTC	CASSFGGGNSYGYTF
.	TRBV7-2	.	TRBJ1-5	TGTGCCAGCAGCTTTCGGGGAACCCCAAAGCAGCCCCAGCATTTT	CASSFRGTPKQPQHF
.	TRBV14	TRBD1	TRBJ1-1	TGTGCCAGCAGCGCCTACAGGGGTGAAGCTTTCTTT	CASSAYRGEAFF
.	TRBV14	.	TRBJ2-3	TGTGCCAGCACCCCAAGCGGAAGGAGCACAGATACGCAGTATTTT	CASTPSGRSTDTQYF
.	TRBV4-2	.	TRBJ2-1	TGTGCCAGCAGCCAAGGCCTCAAGGACAAAATTTACAATGAGCAGTTCTTC	CASSQGLKDKIYNEQFF
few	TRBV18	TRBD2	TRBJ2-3	TGTGCCAGCTCCCCAACTAGCGGCGGGCCTCTTCGCACAGATACGCAGTATTTT	CASSPTSGGPLRTDTQYF
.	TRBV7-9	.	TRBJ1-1	TGTGCCAGCAGCGTCCTTCGGAGGAACACTGAAGCTTTCTTT	CASSVLRRNTEAFF
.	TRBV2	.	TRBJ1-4	TGTGCCAGCAGTGAGTCCCAGGGGACTAATGAAAAACTGTTTTTT	CASSESQGTNEKLFF
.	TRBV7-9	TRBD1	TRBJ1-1	TGTGCCAGCAGTCCACAGGGGACGAACACTGAAGCTTTCTTT	CASSPQGTNTEAFF
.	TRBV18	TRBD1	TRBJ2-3	TGTGCCAGCTCACCACTCGGGACAGCATTATCTAGCACAGATACGCAGTATTTT	CASSPLGTALSSTDTQYF
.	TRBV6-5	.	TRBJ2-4	TGTGCCAGCAGTTACGAGAACAGAAACATTCAGTACTTC	CASSYENRNIQYF
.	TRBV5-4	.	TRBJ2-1	TGTGCCAGCAGCTTTACAGGGCTTAGCTCCTACAATGAGCAGTTCTTC	CASSFTGLSSYNEQFF
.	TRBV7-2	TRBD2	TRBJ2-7	TGTGCCAGCAGCCCACGGGCGGGAGCTAGGGAGCAGTACTTC	CASSPRAGAREQYF
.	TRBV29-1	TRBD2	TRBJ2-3	TGCAGCGTTGACGCTAGCGGAGTCCGCACAGATACGCAGTATTTT	CSVDASGVRTDTQYF
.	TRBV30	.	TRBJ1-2	TGTGCCTGGAGTGACAGGGCTGCCTATGGCTACACCTTC	CAWSDRAAYGYTF
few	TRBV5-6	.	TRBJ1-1	TGTGCCAGCAGCTTGATGGGCAGGCCGTACACTGAAGCTTTCTTT	CASSLMGRPYTEAFF
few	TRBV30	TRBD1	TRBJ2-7	TGTGCCGCAAGTACAGGGGCGGTCTACGAGCAGTACTTC	CAASTGAVYEQYF
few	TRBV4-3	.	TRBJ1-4	TGCGCCAGCAGCCACGCTAATGAAAAACTGTTTTTT	CASSHANEKLFF
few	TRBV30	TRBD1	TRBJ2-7	TGTGCCTGGATGAGACAGGGAGTGTACGAGCAGTACTTC	CAWMRQGVYEQYF